This TCR beta chain was identified during a study of T cells in Graves' hyperthyroidism and ophthalmopathy. V was trimmed by 6 bases and J by 5 bases, leaving 10 bases between them. Germline CDR1 is SGDLS and CDR2 is YYNGEE. The CDR3 sequence is 12 residues long. There are a few counts of this clonotype. From RNA transcripts, TCR beta CDR3 regions were amplified. A set of HTBI primers served as the primers for a first-round RT-PCR of the TCR CDR3. TCRdb itself ran the multiplex PCR reads through MiXCR, one entry per CDR3 protein. This table has more than 350,000 distinct CDR3 sequences, approximately 18% appearing once.

The clonotype comes from a woman aged 30 to 39 with Graves' hyperthyroidism that later progressed to Graves' ophthalmopathy. The material sequenced was blood. V usage is TRBV9 and J usage is TRBJ2-3; D not certain. CDR3 coding DNA: TGTGCCAGCAACGTTTATGGAGATACGCAGTATTTT. Encoded protein: CASNVYGDTQYF.